The clone carrying this T cell receptor (beta chain) was found once. These data come from a study of PD-L1 blockade in urothelial cancer. Documented time point: pretreatment peripheral blood. All patients handed over anywhere from 1 to 8 samples, pretreatment and on-treatment. Only in-frame clones appear in the TCRdb table, and some are missing; sequencing was by immunoSEQ multiplex PCR. The data contain fewer than 50,000 clones, approximately 79% of them singletons. The clonotype was recovered from a man between 65 and 79 years old with urothelial cancer. The sample consisted of PBMCs, taken around atezolizumab (anti-PD-L1) treatment.

The CDR3 DNA reads as TGCGCCAGCAGCTTTCGCGGGATTGTAGATACGCAGTATTTT. It translates to CASSFRGIVDTQYF. The chain is built from TRBV5-1 and TRBJ2-3, with D tentatively TRBD2 (6 bases). The CDR3 loop spans 14 amino acids. V dropped 2 bases and J dropped 5 bases, with 12 bases sitting between them. The germline V gene encodes CDR1 SGHRS and CDR2 YFSETQ.